Below, 18 T cell receptor beta chains from the same sample are listed, as sequenced in a study of blood T cell repertoires in COVID-19. Profiling relied on immunoSEQ multiplex PCR, and the TCRdb table lists in-frame clones only, not all of them. The table shows 150,000 or so clones, with approximately 80% occurring only once. The sequencing input was PBMCs or T cells enriched from blood (not recorded which). These receptors all come from an older woman who had recovered from COVID-19.

V usage is TRBV4-1 and J usage is TRBJ2-3; possible D gene TRBD1, 6 bases. Germline CDR1 reads MGHRA; CDR2 reads YSYEKL. V was clipped by 3 bases and J by 2 bases, with 18 bases between them. The length of the CDR3 is 17 residues. The CDR3 sequence is CASSQRSGQSPTDTQYF. The CDR3 DNA reads TGCGCCAGCAGCCAGAGGTCCGGACAGTCACCCACAGATACGCAGTATTTT.

The CDR3 DNA follows: TGTGCCAGCAGCCTAATACAGGGGCGGGTGGCTGAAGCTTTCTTT. This gives the protein CASSLIQGRVAEAFF. The genes are TRBV5-8 and TRBJ1-1; TRBD1 aligns across 7 bases. The CDR3 covers 15 residues. V dropped 4 bases and J dropped 6; count of bases not matched to a gene: 12. Germline lookup yields CDR1 SGHTS and CDR2 YDEGEE.

V and J are TRBV3-1 (or the pseudogene TRBV3-2) and TRBJ2-5, with 8 bases matching TRBD2. Losses at the gene ends were 1 base for V and 2 bases for J; bases not matched to a gene: 6. Germline loops: CDR1 LGHDT, CDR2 YNNKEL (reference sequence). This CDR3 contains 16 residues. CDR3 amino acids: CASSQVATSGQETQYF. CDR3 nucleotides: TGTGCCAGCAGCCAAGTAGCCACTAGCGGACAAGAGACCCAGTACTTC.

V usage is TRBV3-1 (or the pseudogene TRBV3-2) and J usage is TRBJ1-6; D not resolved. The CDR3 spans 16 residues. Germline loops: CDR1 LGHDT, CDR2 YNNKEL (reference sequence). Between the trimmed V and J ends, which lost 0 bases and 6 bases, there was a span of 12 bases. The CDR3 protein is CASSQDDVRSNSPLHF. CDR3 coding DNA: TGTGCCAGCAGCCAAGATGATGTGAGGAGTAATTCACCCCTCCACTTT.

The rearrangement uses TRBV28 and TRBJ1-5, with TRBD1 matching over 10 bases. Losses at the gene ends were 8 bases for V and 7 bases for J; bases not matched to a gene: 14. The CDR3 sequence is 16 residues long. The germline V gene has CDR1 MDHEN and CDR2 SYDVKM. The CDR3 bases are TGTGCCAGCGTTCCTGGCCACCCGGGACAGGGGCAGCCCCAGCATTTT. This sequence encodes CASVPGHPGQGQPQHF.

The J gene is TRBJ1-2, the V gene TRBV3-1 (or the pseudogene TRBV3-2), with D maybe TRBD1 (5 bases). Germline V gene sequence: CDR1 LGHDT, CDR2 YNNKEL (reference sequence). The V end lost 0 bases, the J end lost 8 bases, and 13 bases lay between the germline ends. The CDR3 loop spans 14 amino acids. The CDR3 nucleotides read TGTGCCAGCAGCCAAGATACAAAGGGGCGCGGCTACACCTTC. Its protein product is CASSQDTKGRGYTF.

As concerns this clone: Because the CDR3's place on the DNA is in doubt, the DNA is left out and the CDR3 is given as listed by TCRdb. The V and J genes are TRBV28 and TRBJ2-1; the table names TRBD2, a call not compared with the DNA. The CDR3 spans 16 residues, counting both ends. Germline V lookup: CDR1 MDHEN, CDR2 SYDVKM. The CDR3 is CASSLVMGVGYNEQFF.

The V call is TRBV24-1, the J call TRBJ2-1; the D is unclear. The V gene lost 9 bases and the J gene lost 5 bases, with 13 bases spanning the gap. This CDR3 comprises 13 residues. Germline CDR1 reads KGHDR; CDR2 reads SFDVKD. The CDR3 reads CATQTGPHNEQFF. The CDR3 bases are TGTGCCACCCAAACGGGTCCCCACAATGAGCAGTTCTTC.

This clone was counted once. The gene calls are TRBV3-1 (or the pseudogene TRBV3-2) and TRBJ2-7; 10 bases line up with TRBD2. Trimming removed 4 bases from V and 2 bases from J; junction bases left unmatched: 2. The CDR3 contains 14 residues. Germline V gives CDR1 LGHDT, CDR2 YNNKEL (reference sequence). For the CDR3, the DNA is TGTGCCAGCAGCCGTAGCGGGGGGACCTACGAGCAGTACTTC. Its protein product is CASSRSGGTYEQYF.

This chain connects TRBV4-2 to TRBJ2-2; D call uncertain. The V gene lost 2 bases and the J gene lost 0 bases, with 10 bases spanning the gap. Germline loops: CDR1 LGHNA, CDR2 YNFKEQ. This CDR3 has 16 amino acids. The DNA for the CDR3 is TGTGCCAGCAGCCAATCGAGGAACGCGAACACCGGGGAGCTGTTTTTT. Translating gives CASSQSRNANTGELFF.

The chain employs TRBV18 and TRBJ2-2; D gene unclear. CDR1 is KGHSH, CDR2 LQKENI, per germline. The CDR3 runs 13 residues. Trimming left V 2 bases short and J 9 bases short, with 10 bases between. Written as DNA, the CDR3 is TGTGCCAGCTCACCAGGCCACCTCCGGGAGCTGTTTTTT. Amino acids: CASSPGHLRELFF.

The V call is TRBV5-1, the J call TRBJ2-7, with 7 bases that match TRBD1. Looked up from germline, CDR1 is SGHRS and CDR2 is YFSETQ. J gave up 0 bases and V 7 bases, and 1 base lay outside the gene matches. The CDR3 covers 12 residues. CDR3 DNA sequence: TGCGCCAGCCGACAGGGCTCCTACGAGCAGTACTTC. Protein product: CASRQGSYEQYF.

This chain connects TRBV4-1 to TRBJ1-2, with D tentatively TRBD1 (6 bases). The germline V gene has CDR1 MGHRA and CDR2 YSYEKL. This CDR3 has 15 amino acids. V dropped 4 bases and J dropped 2 bases, with 14 bases sitting between them. CDR3 bases: TGCGCCAGCAGCCCCCGCTGGGGGCTCAACTATGGCTACACCTTC. It codes for CASSPRWGLNYGYTF.

This clone occurred once. The chain carries TRBV5-1 and TRBJ2-2; D not certain. This CDR3 is 14 amino acids long. Trimming cost V 4 bases and J 6 bases, with 13 bases left between them. Germline CDR1 SGHRS, CDR2 YFSETQ. CDR3 loop: CASSADPDSGELFF. CDR3 sequence (DNA): TGCGCCAGCAGCGCGGATCCAGATTCCGGGGAGCTGTTTTTT. The whole variable domain, remainder taken from reference TRBV5-1 and TRBJ2-2, is KAGVTQTPRYLIKTRGQQVTLSCSPISGHRSVSWYQQTPGQGLQFLFEYFSETQRNKGNFPGRFSGRQFSNSRSEMNVSTLELGDSALYLCASSADPDSGELFFGEGSRLTVL.

V gene TRBV11-3 combines with J gene TRBJ2-5; TRBD1 agrees at 7 bases. The CDR3 has 14 amino acids. V gave up 5 bases and J gave up 5 bases; unmatched junction bases: 8. Germline loops: CDR1 SGHNT, CDR2 YENEEA. The CDR3 reads CASSRASRGETQYF. The CDR3 coding sequence is TGTGCCAGCAGCCGCGCGAGCAGGGGGGAGACCCAGTACTTC.

The gene calls are TRBV5-4 and TRBJ2-3, with TRBD2 identical over 11 bases. This CDR3 has 18 amino acids. V trimming: 3 bases; J trimming: 2 bases; junction bases outside the gene matches: 11. Germline V gene sequence: CDR1 SGHNT, CDR2 YYREEE (reference sequence). CDR3 sequence (DNA): TGTGCCAGCAGCTCCGGGGATAGCGGGAGGGCCCTCACAGATACGCAGTATTTT. As protein: CASSSGDSGRALTDTQYF.

The chain couples TRBV6-1 to TRBJ2-7; 11 nucleotides agree with TRBD2. The length of the CDR3 is 16 residues. Trimming at V came to 4 bases and at J to 3 bases, leaving 8 bases not matched to a gene. From germline, CDR1 is MNHNS and CDR2 SASEGT. In DNA form, the CDR3 reads TGTGCCAGCAGTGTCGGCGTAGCGGGGGGGGTCTACGAGCAGTACTTC. Translated, it gives CASSVGVAGGVYEQYF.

The chain links TRBV2 to TRBJ1-1; D unresolved. The CDR3 spans 13 residues. Germline-derived CDR1 and CDR2 are SNHLY and FYNNEI. V was trimmed by 5 bases and J by 3 bases, leaving 10 bases between them. The CDR3 nucleotides are TGTGCCAGCAGTAGGAAACAGTACACTGAAGCTTTCTTT. Translation: CASSRKQYTEAFF.